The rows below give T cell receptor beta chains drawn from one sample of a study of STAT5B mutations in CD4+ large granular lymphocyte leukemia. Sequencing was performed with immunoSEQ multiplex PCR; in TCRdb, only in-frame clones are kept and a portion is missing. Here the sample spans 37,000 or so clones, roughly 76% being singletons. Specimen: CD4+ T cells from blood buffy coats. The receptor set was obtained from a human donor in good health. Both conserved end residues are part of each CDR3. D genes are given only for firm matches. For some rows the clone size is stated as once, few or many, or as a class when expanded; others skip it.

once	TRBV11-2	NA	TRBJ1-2	CASSLRGGLDYGYTF	TGTGCCAGCAGCTTACGGGGGGGCTTAGACTATGGCTACACCTTC
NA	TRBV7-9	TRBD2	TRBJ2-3	CASSLFWGQRGGRTDTQYF	TGTGCCAGCAGCTTATTTTGGGGCCAGCGGGGGGGCAGGACAGATACGCAGTATTTT
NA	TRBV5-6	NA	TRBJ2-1	CASSPTDTSRGGEQFF	TGTGCCAGCAGCCCAACTGACACCTCCCGGGGTGGAGAGCAGTTCTTC
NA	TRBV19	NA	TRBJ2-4	CASSIGGKNIQYF	TGTGCCAGTAGTATAGGGGGCAAAAACATTCAGTACTTC
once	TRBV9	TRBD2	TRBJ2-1	CASSVGLAREEQFF	TGTGCCAGCAGCGTGGGACTAGCAAGAGAGGAGCAGTTCTTC
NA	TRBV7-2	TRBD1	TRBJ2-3	CASSLGVTGGTDTQYF	TGTGCCAGCAGCTTAGGTGTGACAGGGGGCACAGATACGCAGTATTTT
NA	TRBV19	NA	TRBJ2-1	CASSKPNNEQFF	TGTGCCAGTAGTAAACCGAACAATGAGCAGTTCTTC
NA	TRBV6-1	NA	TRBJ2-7	CASSEMDSNPSYEQYF	TGTGCCAGCAGTGAAATGGACAGTAATCCTTCCTACGAGCAGTACTTC
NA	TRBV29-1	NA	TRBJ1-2	CSVGKGQGYGYTF	TGCAGCGTTGGTAAGGGCCAAGGCTATGGCTACACCTTC
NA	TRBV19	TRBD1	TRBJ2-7	CASSPGTGGLSYEQYF	TGTGCCAGTAGTCCTGGGACAGGGGGCCTCTCCTACGAGCAGTACTTC
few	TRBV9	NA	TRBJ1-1	CASSGSTGNTEAFF	TGTGCCAGCAGCGGCAGCACAGGGAACACTGAAGCTTTCTTT
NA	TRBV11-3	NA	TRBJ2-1	CASSLASVGYNEQFF	TGTGCCAGCAGCTTAGCCTCAGTCGGCTACAATGAGCAGTTCTTC
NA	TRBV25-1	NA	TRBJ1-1	CASLGRINTEAFF	TGTGCCAGCCTTGGACGGATCAACACTGAAGCTTTCTTT
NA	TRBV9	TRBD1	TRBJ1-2	CASSKAGTGFYGYTF	TGTGCCAGCAGCAAAGCCGGGACAGGGTTCTATGGCTACACCTTC
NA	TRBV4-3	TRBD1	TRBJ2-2	CASSHNRGQTGELFF	TGCGCCAGCAGCCATAACAGGGGGCAGACCGGGGAGCTGTTTTTT
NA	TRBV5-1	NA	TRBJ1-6	CASSLGGSGSYNSPLHF	TGCGCCAGCAGCTTGGGAGGGTCGGGCTCCTATAATTCACCCCTCCACTTT
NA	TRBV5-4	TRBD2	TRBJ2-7	CASSADSGSYYEQYF	TGTGCCAGCAGCGCGGATAGCGGGAGCTACTACGAGCAGTACTTC